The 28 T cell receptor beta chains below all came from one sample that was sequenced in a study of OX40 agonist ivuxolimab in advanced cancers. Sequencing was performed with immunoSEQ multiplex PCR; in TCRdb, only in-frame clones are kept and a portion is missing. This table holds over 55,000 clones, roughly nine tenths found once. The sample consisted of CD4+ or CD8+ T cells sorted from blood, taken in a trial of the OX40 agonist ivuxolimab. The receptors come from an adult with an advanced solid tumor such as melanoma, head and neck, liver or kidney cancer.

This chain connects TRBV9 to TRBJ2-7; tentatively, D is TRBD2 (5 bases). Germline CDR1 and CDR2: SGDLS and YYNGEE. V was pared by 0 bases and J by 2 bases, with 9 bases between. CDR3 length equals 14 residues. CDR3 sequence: CASSVDPGTYEQYF. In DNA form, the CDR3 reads TGTGCCAGCAGCGTAGATCCGGGGACCTACGAGCAGTACTTC.

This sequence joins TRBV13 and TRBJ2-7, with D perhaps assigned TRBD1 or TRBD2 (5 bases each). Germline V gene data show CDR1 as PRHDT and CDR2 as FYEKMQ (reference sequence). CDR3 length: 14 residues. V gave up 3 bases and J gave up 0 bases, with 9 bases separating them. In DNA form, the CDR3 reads TGTGCCAGCAGCTTGGGGGACGGCTCCTACGAGCAGTACTTC. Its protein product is CASSLGDGSYEQYF.

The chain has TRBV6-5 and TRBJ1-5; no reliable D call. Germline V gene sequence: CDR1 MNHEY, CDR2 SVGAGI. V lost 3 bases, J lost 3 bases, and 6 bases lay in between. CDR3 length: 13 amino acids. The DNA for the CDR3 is TGTGCCAGCAGTTATCGAAACAATCAGCCCCAGCATTTT. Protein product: CASSYRNNQPQHF.

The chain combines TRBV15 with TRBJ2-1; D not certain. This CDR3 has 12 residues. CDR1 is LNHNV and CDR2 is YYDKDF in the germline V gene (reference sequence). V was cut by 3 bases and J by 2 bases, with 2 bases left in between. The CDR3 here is CATSRAYNEQFF. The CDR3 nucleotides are TGTGCCACCAGCAGGGCCTACAATGAGCAGTTCTTC.

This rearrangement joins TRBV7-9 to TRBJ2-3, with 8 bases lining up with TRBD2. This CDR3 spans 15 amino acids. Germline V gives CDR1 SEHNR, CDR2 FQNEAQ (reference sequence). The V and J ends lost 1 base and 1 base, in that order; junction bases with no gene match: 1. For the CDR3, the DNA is TGTGCCAGCAGCTTAGGAGCGGGGGGCACAGATACGCAGTATTTT. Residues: CASSLGAGGTDTQYF.

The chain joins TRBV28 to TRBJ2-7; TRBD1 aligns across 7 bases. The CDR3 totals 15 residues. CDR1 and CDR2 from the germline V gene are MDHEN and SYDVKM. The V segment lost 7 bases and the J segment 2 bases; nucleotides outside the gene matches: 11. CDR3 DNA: TGTGCCAGCATCCCCGGGACAGACATCGCCTACGAGCAGTACTTC. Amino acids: CASIPGTDIAYEQYF.

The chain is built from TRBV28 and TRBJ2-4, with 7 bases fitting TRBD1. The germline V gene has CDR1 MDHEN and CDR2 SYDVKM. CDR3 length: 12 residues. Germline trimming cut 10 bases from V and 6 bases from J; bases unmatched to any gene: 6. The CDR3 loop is CATGDRLNIQYF. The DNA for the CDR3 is TGTGCCACCGGGGACAGACTAAACATTCAGTACTTC.

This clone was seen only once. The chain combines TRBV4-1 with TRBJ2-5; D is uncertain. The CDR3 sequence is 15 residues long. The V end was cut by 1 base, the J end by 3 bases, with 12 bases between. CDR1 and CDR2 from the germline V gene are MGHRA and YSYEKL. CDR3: CASSQVALRKETQYF. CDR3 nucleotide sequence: TGCGCCAGCAGCCAAGTAGCCCTGAGGAAAGAGACCCAGTACTTC.

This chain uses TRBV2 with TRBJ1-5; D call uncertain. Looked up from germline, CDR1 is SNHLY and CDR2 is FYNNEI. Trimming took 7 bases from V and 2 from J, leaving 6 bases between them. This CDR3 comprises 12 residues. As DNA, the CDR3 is TGTGCCAGCAATGGAGGCAATCAGCCCCAGCATTTT. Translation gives CASNGGNQPQHF.

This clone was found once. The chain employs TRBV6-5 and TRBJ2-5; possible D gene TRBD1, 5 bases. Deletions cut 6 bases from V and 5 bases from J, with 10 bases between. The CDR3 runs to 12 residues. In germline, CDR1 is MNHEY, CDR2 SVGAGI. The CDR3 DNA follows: TGTGCCAGCAGCCTGGGGCGGGAGACCCAGTACTTC. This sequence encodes CASSLGRETQYF.

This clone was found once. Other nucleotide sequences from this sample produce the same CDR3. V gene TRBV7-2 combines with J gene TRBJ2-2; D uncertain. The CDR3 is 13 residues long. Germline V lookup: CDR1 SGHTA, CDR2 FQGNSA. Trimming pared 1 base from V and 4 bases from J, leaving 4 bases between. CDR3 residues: CASSLVSTGELFF. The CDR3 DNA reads TGTGCCAGCAGCTTAGTTAGCACCGGGGAGCTGTTTTTT.

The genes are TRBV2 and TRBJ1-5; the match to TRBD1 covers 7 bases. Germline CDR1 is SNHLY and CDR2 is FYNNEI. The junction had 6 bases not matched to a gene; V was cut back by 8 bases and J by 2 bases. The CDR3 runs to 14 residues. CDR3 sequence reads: CASGRTGGNQPQHF. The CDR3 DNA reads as TGTGCCAGCGGAAGGACAGGCGGCAATCAGCCCCAGCATTTT.

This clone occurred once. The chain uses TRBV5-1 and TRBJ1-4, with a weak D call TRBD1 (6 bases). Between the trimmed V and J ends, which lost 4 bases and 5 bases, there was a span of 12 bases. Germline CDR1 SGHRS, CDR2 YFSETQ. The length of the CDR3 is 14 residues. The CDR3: CASSLEGGNEKLFF. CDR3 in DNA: TGCGCCAGCAGCCTAGAGGGGGGAAATGAAAAACTGTTTTTT.

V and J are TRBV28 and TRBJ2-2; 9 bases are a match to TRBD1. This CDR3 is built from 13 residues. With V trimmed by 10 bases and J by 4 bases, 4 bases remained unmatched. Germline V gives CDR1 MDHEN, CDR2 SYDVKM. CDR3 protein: CATHRGRTGELFF. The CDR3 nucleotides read TGTGCCACCCACAGGGGGCGCACCGGGGAGCTGTTTTTT.

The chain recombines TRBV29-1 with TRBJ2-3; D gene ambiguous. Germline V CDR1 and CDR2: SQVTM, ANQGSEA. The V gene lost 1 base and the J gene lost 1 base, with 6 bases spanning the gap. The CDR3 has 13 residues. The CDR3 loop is CSVEVSGTDTQYF. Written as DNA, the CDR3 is TGCAGCGTTGAAGTATCTGGCACAGATACGCAGTATTTT.

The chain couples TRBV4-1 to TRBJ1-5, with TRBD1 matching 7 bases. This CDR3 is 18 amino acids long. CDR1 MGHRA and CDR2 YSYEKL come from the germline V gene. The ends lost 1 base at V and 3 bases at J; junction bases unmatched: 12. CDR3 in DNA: TGCGCCAGCAGCCAAGGGACAGGTGGGGGAATCGACAATCAGCCCCAGCATTTT. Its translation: CASSQGTGGGIDNQPQHF.

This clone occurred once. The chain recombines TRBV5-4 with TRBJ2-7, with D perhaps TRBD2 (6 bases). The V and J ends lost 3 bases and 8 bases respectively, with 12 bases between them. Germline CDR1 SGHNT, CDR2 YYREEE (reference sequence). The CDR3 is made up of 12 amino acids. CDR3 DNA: TGTGCCAGCAGCTCCCTGGGGGGTAAGCAGTACTTC. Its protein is CASSSLGGKQYF.

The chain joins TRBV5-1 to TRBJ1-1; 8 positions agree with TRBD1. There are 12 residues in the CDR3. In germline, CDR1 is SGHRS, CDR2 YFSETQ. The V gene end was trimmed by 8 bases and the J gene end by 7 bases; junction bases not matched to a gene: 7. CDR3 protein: CASNIDRGEAFF. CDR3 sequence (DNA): TGCGCCAGTAACATCGACAGGGGTGAAGCTTTCTTT.

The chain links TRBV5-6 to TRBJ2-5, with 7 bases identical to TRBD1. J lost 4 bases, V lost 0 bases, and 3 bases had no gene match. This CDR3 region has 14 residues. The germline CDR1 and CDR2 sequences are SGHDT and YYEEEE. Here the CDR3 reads CASSLDRGRETQYF. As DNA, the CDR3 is TGTGCCAGCAGCTTGGATAGGGGGCGAGAGACCCAGTACTTC.

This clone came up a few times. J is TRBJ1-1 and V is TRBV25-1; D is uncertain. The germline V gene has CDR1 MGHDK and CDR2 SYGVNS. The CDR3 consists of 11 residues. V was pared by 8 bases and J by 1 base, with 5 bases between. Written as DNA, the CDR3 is TGTGCCAGCCTCGAGAACACTGAAGCTTTCTTT. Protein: CASLENTEAFF.

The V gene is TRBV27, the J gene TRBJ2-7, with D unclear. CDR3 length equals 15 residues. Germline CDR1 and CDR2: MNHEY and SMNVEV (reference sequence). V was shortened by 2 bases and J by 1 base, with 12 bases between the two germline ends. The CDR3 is CASSLTAMESYEQYF. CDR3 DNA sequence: TGTGCCAGCAGTTTAACGGCTATGGAGTCCTACGAGCAGTACTTC.

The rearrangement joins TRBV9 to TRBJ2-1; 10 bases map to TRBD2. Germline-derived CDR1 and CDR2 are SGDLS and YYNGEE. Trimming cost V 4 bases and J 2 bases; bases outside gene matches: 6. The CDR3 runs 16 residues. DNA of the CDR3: TGTGCCAGCAGCAAACCTACTAGCGGGGCCTACAATGAGCAGTTCTTC. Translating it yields CASSKPTSGAYNEQFF.

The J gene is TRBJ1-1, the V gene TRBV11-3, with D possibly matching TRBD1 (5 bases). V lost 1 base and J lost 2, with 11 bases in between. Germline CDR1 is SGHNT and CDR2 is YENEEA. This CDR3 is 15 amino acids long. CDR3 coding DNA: TGTGCCAGCAGCTTAGGTGGTGACAGTAACACTGAAGCTTTCTTT. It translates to CASSLGGDSNTEAFF. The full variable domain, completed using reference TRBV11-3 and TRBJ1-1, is EAGVVQSPRYKIIEKKQPVAFWCNPISGHNTLYWYLQNLGQGPELLIRYENEEAVDDSQLPKDRFSAERLKGVDSTLKIQPAELGDSAVYLCASSLGGDSNTEAFFGQGTRLTVV.

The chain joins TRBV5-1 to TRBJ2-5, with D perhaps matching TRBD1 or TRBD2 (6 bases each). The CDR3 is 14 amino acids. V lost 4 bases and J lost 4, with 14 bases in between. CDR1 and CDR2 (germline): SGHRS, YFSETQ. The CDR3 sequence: CASSPDGGPETQYF. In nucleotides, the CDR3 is TGCGCCAGCAGCCCGGATGGGGGGCCAGAGACCCAGTACTTC.

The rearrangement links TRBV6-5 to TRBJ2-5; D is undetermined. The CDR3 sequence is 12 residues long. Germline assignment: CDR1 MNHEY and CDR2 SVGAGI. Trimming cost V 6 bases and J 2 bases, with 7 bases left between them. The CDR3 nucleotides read TGTGCCAGCAGCGGTAATCAAGAGACCCAGTACTTC. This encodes CASSGNQETQYF.

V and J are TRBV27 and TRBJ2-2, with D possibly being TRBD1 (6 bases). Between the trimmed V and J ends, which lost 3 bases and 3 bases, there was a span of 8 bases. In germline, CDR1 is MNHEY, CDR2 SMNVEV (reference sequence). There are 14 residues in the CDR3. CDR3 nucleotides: TGTGCCAGCAGTTTGGACAGATACACCGGGGAGCTGTTTTTT. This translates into CASSLDRYTGELFF.

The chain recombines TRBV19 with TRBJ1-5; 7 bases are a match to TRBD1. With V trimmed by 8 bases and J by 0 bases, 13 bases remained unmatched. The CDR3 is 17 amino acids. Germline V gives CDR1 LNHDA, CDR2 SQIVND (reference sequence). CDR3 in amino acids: CASGRGQGSHSNQPQHF. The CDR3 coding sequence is TGTGCCAGTGGAAGGGGGCAGGGATCCCATAGCAATCAGCCCCAGCATTTT.

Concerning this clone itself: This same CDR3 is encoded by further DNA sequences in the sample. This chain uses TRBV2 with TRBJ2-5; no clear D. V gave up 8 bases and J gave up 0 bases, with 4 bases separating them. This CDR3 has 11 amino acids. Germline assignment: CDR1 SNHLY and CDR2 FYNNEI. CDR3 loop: CASSYQETQYF. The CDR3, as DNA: TGTGCCAGCTCGTACCAAGAGACCCAGTACTTC. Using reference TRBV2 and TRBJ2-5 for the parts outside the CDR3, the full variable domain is EPEVTQTPSHQVTQMGQEVILRCVPISNHLYFYWYRQILGQKVEFLVSFYNNEISEKSEIFDDQFSVERPDGSNFTLKIRSTKLEDSAMYFCASSYQETQYFGPGTRLLVL.